These 31 T cell receptor beta chains were all obtained from the same sample, sequenced in a study of tissue T cells after allogeneic stem cell transplantation. TCRdb's table, derived via immunoSEQ multiplex PCR, lists solely in-frame clones and lacks some. The sample yields more than 2,500 clones, less than 55% seen once. The time point: mouse harvest day 14 after allogeneic transplant. The graft held 10^6 splenic CD5+ T cells and 10^7 T-cell-depleted bone marrow cells. The source material was lymph node tissue. The receptors originated from a female BALB/c mouse given C57BL/6 T cells with graft-versus-host disease after an allogeneic hematopoietic cell transplant.

As for this clone: All gene names here are mouse names. Read sequence stops 1 residue before the CDR3 end, and the germline J gene provides the missing end. The V gene is TRBV26, the J gene TRBJ2-3; 10 nucleotides match TRBD1. From germline, CDR1 is KGHPV and CDR2 FQNQEV (reference sequence). The J segment lost 5 bases and the V segment lost 3 bases, leaving 2 bases of the junction unmatched. The CDR3 extends over 14 amino acids. The part of the CDR3 DNA that was read is TGTGCCAGCAGTCTCCGGGACAGGGGAGAAACGCTGTAT. Its translation: CASSLRDRGETLY. The whole CDR3 is CASSLRDRGETLYF.

With regard to this clone: These gene names are mouse names. The CDR3 extends 1 residue past the end of the read, so its final part is completed from the germline J gene. The chain joins TRBV19 to TRBJ2-2; the D is unclear. Germline V gives CDR1 FNHDT, CDR2 SITEND (reference sequence). The germline V and J ends were trimmed by 2 bases and 4 bases, with 12 bases remaining between them. This CDR3 is 15 amino acids long. The CDR3 bases that were read are TGTGCCAGCAGTATGGGCGGGCGCGGCACCGGGCAGCTCTAC. Residues: CASSMGGRGTGQLY. The whole CDR3 protein reads CASSMGGRGTGQLYF.

About this clone itself: Mouse gene names and germline throughout. The CDR3 goes on 1 residue after the read ends, and that part is filled in from the germline J gene. The chain employs TRBV29 and TRBJ2-7; weak D call: TRBD1 (6 bases). V was cut by 10 bases and J by 2 bases, with 9 bases left in between. Germline V lookup: CDR1 MSHET, CDR2 SYDVDS. The CDR3 sequence is 11 residues long. Partial CDR3 DNA: TGTGCTACCGGGACAACCTATGAACAGTAC. This codes for CATGTTYEQY. The whole CDR3 sequence is CATGTTYEQYF.

Turning to this clone: Mouse gene names apply. The read comes to an end 1 residue before the CDR3 does, leaving the germline J gene to fill in the end. The chain is built from TRBV13-1 and TRBJ1-5, with a possible D match to TRBD1 (6 bases). CDR3 length: 13 residues. Deletions cut 5 bases from V and 3 bases from J, with 9 bases between. The germline CDR1 and CDR2 sequences are NSHNY and SYGAGN. Here the CDR3 reads CASSRDTNQAPLF. The CDR3 bases that were read are TGTGCCAGCAGCCGGGACACCAACCAGGCTCCGCTT.

On this clone: All gene names here are mouse names. The read halts 1 residue ahead of the CDR3 end, with the missing end drawn from the germline J gene. The V gene is TRBV26, the J gene TRBJ2-5; D may be TRBD1 (5 bases). The CDR3 covers 14 residues. Trimming shortened V by 3 bases and J by 0 bases, and 7 bases separated the two germline ends. The germline CDR1 and CDR2 sequences are KGHPV and FQNQEV (reference sequence). The sequenced CDR3 bases are TGTGCCAGCAGTCTCGGACACAACCAAGACACCCAGTAC. This gives the protein CASSLGHNQDTQY. The entire CDR3 protein reads CASSLGHNQDTQYF.

This clone was detected only a few times. Gene names and germline refer to mouse. The DNA read from the CDR3 is TGTGGTGCTAGGGTGGGACTGGGGGGTCGTGAACAGTAC. This gives the protein CGARVGLGGREQY. The full CDR3 protein reads CGARVGLGGREQYF. This chain connects TRBV20 to TRBJ2-7, with 12 bases identical to TRBD2. The CDR3 is cut off 1 residue early in the read; its end comes from the germline J gene. Trimming at V came to 1 base and at J to 6 bases, leaving 4 bases not matched to a gene. The germline CDR1 and CDR2 sequences are GFQATS and STVNSAI. The CDR3 has 14 amino acids. The whole variable domain, remainder taken from reference TRBV20 and TRBJ2-7, is GALVYQYPRRTICKSGTSMRMECQAVGFQATSVAWYRQSPQKTFELIALSTVNSAIKYEQNFTQEKFPISHPNLSFSSMTVLNAYLEDRGLYLCGARVGLGGREQYFGPGTRLTVL.

As regards this clone: The genes and germline here are from mouse. CDR3 DNA (partial): TGTGCCAGCAGTATACCGGCGGCGGGATATGAACAGTAC. Translated, it gives CASSIPAAGYEQY. The CDR3 reads in full as CASSIPAAGYEQYF. The chain has TRBV19 and TRBJ2-7, with D unresolved. The DNA ends 1 residue before the CDR3 does, and the rest of the CDR3 is filled in from the germline J gene. V lost 1 base to trimming and J lost 4 bases, with 12 bases between them. CDR3 size: 14 residues. CDR1 and CDR2 from the germline V gene are FNHDT and SITEND (reference sequence).

Notes on this clone: Gene and germline names: mouse. The read gets to within 1 residue of the CDR3 end, and the germline J gene fills in the rest. V gene TRBV3 combines with J gene TRBJ2-2; 9 bases agree with TRBD1. V trimming: 4 bases; J trimming: 3 bases; junction bases outside the gene matches: 3. Germline V lookup: CDR1 SNHLY, CDR2 FYNGKV (reference sequence). There are 15 residues in the CDR3. The part of the CDR3 DNA that was read is TGTGCCAGCAGCTCACAGGGGGCGGACACCGGGCAGCTCTAC. Translated: CASSSQGADTGQLY. The CDR3, in full, reads CASSSQGADTGQLYF.

Of note for this clone: The genes and germline here are from mouse. The CDR3 end lies 1 residue beyond the end of the read and is filled in from the germline J gene. V and J are TRBV23 and TRBJ1-4; no check of the table's D call, TRBD1, against the DNA was made. The CDR3 loop spans 14 amino acids. The germline gives CDR1 KGHTA, CDR2 FQNQQP. This CDR3 is CSSSPTGANERLFF. Partial CDR3 DNA: TGCTCCAGCAGTCCGACAGGGGCCAACGAAAGATTATTT.

Concerning this clone itself: These gene names are mouse names. The sequence runs out 1 residue before the end of the CDR3; the remainder is reconstructed from the germline J gene. This chain joins TRBV13-2 and TRBJ2-2; 13 bases are a match to TRBD2. The trim removed 3 bases at V and 4 bases at J, leaving 3 bases unmatched. Germline loops: CDR1 NNHNN, CDR2 SYGAGS (reference sequence). The CDR3 spans 16 residues. The CDR3 region is CASGGGLGGSTGQLYF. CDR3 DNA, as far as it was read: TGTGCCAGCGGTGGGGGACTGGGGGGGTCCACCGGGCAGCTCTAC.

In regard to this clone: The gene symbols are mouse symbols. The read ends 1 residue shy of where the CDR3 ends; the end is completed using the germline J gene. The V gene is TRBV2, the J gene TRBJ2-7; D is undetermined. This CDR3 spans 13 amino acids. Germline assignment: CDR1 LGHNA and CDR2 YSYQKL. V was clipped by 4 bases and J by 3 bases, with 10 bases between them. CDR3 DNA, as far as it was read: TGTGCCAGCAGCCCACATCGGGACTATGAACAGTAC. Translating gives CASSPHRDYEQY. The complete CDR3 sequence is CASSPHRDYEQYF.

Notes on this clone: Germline and genes here are mouse. The read gets to within 1 residue of the CDR3 end, and the germline J gene fills in the rest. This rearrangement joins TRBV3 to TRBJ2-7; TRBD2 matches 11 bases. V lost 5 bases, J lost 4 bases, and 4 bases stayed unmatched. This CDR3 region has 14 residues. Germline V gene data show CDR1 as SNHLY and CDR2 as FYNGKV (reference sequence). The covered CDR3 bases are TGTGCCAGCAGCCGCGGGGACTGGGGGTATGAACAGTAC. This encodes CASSRGDWGYEQY. The entire CDR3 reads CASSRGDWGYEQYF.

As for this clone: Each gene name is a mouse one. The missing CDR3 end, 1 residue past where the read stops, is filled in from the germline J gene. The chain recombines TRBV12-1 with TRBJ2-1, with 8 bases aligning to TRBD2. The CDR3 is 15 residues long. The V segment lost 2 bases and the J segment 0 bases; nucleotides outside the gene matches: 2. Germline V gene sequence: CDR1 SGHSN, CDR2 HYEKVE. CDR3 bases read: TGTGCCAGCTCTCAAACTGGGGGTAACTATGCTGAGCAGTTC. It is translated as CASSQTGGNYAEQF. The CDR3 reads in full as CASSQTGGNYAEQFF.

This clone was counted between two and nine times. These gene names are mouse names. The CDR3 is cut off 1 residue early in the read; its end comes from the germline J gene. The chain combines TRBV3 with TRBJ2-7; TRBD2 aligns across 14 bases. CDR3 length equals 14 residues. The trim removed 5 bases at V and 7 bases at J, leaving 4 bases unmatched. Germline V gene sequence: CDR1 SNHLY, CDR2 FYNGKV (reference sequence). The CDR3 bases that were read are TGTGCCAGCAGCCAGGGACTGGGGGGGCTCGAACAGTAC. This gives the protein CASSQGLGGLEQY. The whole CDR3 protein reads CASSQGLGGLEQYF.

A remark on this clone: The germline and genes are mouse ones. The read terminates 1 residue before the CDR3 end, so the remaining end is supplied by the germline J gene. The chain combines TRBV5 with TRBJ2-7; possibly TRBD2 for D (5 bases). V was trimmed by 2 bases and J by 5 bases, leaving 10 bases between them. The CDR3 consists of 13 residues. CDR1 is LGHNA and CDR2 is YNLKQL in the germline V gene (reference sequence). This CDR3 is CASSQLMGNEQYF. CDR3 DNA, as far as it was read: TGTGCCAGCAGCCAATTGATGGGGAATGAACAGTAC.

About this clone: Gene and germline names: mouse. The read comes to an end 1 residue before the CDR3 does, leaving the germline J gene to fill in the end. The rearrangement links TRBV26 to TRBJ1-3; 9 positions match TRBD1. The CDR3 is 14 amino acids. Germline assignment: CDR1 KGHPV and CDR2 FQNQEV (reference sequence). Trimming removed 8 bases from V and 1 base from J; junction bases left unmatched: 3. This chain's CDR3 is CASRDRESGNTLYF. The covered CDR3 bases are TGTGCCAGCCGGGACAGGGAATCTGGAAATACGCTCTAT. The complete variable domain, with remaining parts taken from reference TRBV26 and TRBJ1-3, reads NSKVIQTPRYLVKGQGQKAKMRCIPEKGHPVVFWYQQNKNNEFKFLINFQNQEVLQQIDMTEKRFSAECPSNSPCSLEIQSSEAGDSALYLCASRDRESGNTLYFGEGSRLIVV.

As concerns this clone: Here the gene names and germline are mouse. The sequenced fragment ends 1 residue before the CDR3 boundary, so the rest is inferred from the germline J gene. The V call is TRBV14, the J call TRBJ2-5; TRBD1 matches at 7 bases. The CDR3 runs to 13 residues. Germline assignment: CDR1 SGHDT and CDR2 FRDEAV. The V and J ends lost 1 base and 5 bases, in that order; junction bases with no gene match: 1. This CDR3 reads CASSFNRGDTQYF. The CDR3 bases that were read are TGTGCCAGCAGTTTCAACAGGGGAGACACCCAGTAC.

Comment on this clone: The gene names given are mouse names. The CDR3 end is not reached by the read, which stops 1 residue before it; the germline J gene fills it in. The chain is built from TRBV26 and TRBJ1-6; TRBD1 is a possible D gene (6 bases). TRBJ1-6 counts as an open reading frame of uncertain function. Deletions cut 4 bases from V and 0 bases from J, with 10 bases between. Germline V gene data show CDR1 as KGHPV and CDR2 as FQNQEV (reference sequence). The CDR3 runs 16 residues. Partial CDR3 DNA: TGTGCCAGCAGTCGCGGACAGACTTCCTATAATTCGCCCCTCTAC. It yields the protein CASSRGQTSYNSPLY. The whole CDR3 protein reads CASSRGQTSYNSPLYF.

On this clone itself: These gene names are mouse names. Sequencing ends 1 residue short of the CDR3 end; the germline J gene provides the rest. The chain links TRBV13-1 to TRBJ2-4; TRBD2 is a possible D gene (8 bases). V was clipped by 7 bases and J by 3 bases, with 15 bases between them. The germline CDR1 and CDR2 sequences are NSHNY and SYGAGN. The CDR3 spans 14 residues. The chain's CDR3 is CASGGGDRQNTLYF. The sequenced part of the CDR3 DNA is TGTGCCAGCGGTGGGGGGGACAGACAAAACACCTTGTAC.

As for this clone: Mouse gene names and germline throughout. Read coverage stops 1 residue before the CDR3 terminus; the germline J gene supplies the remainder. J is TRBJ1-2 and V is TRBV26, with D unresolved. This CDR3 has 13 residues. Trimming cost V 0 bases and J 0 bases, with 2 bases left between them. Germline assignment: CDR1 KGHPV and CDR2 FQNQEV (reference sequence). CDR3 residues: CASSLSSNSDYTF. CDR3 DNA, as far as it was read: TGTGCCAGCAGTCTGTCTTCAAACTCCGACTACACC.

With regard to this clone: Gene and germline names: mouse. The read terminates 1 residue ahead of where the CDR3 ends, so the germline J gene completes it. The gene calls are TRBV15 and TRBJ1-3, with D possibly matching TRBD1 (5 bases). Germline CDR1 is SGHND and CDR2 is FRSKSL. V lost 3 bases and J 0 bases, leaving 6 bases between the germline ends. This CDR3 has 14 residues. This chain's CDR3 is CASSFGGSGNTLYF. Incomplete CDR3 DNA: TGTGCCAGCAGTTTCGGGGGTTCTGGAAATACGCTCTAT.

About this clone itself: The gene symbols are mouse symbols. The CDR3 end falls 1 residue outside the read, so it is completed with the germline J gene. This chain links TRBV26 with TRBJ1-1; possibly TRBD1 for D (5 bases). Trimming shortened V by 4 bases and J by 0 bases, and 6 bases separated the two germline ends. CDR1 is KGHPV and CDR2 is FQNQEV in the germline V gene (reference sequence). This CDR3 region has 13 residues. CDR3 DNA, as far as it was read: TGTGCCAGCAGTCCACAGGCAAACACAGAAGTCTTC. Amino acids: CASSPQANTEVF. The CDR3, in full, reads CASSPQANTEVFF.

Comments on this clone: Gene and germline names: mouse. The read ends 1 residue early relative to the CDR3; the germline J gene fills the gap. Other DNA sequences in this sample translate to the same CDR3. V and J are TRBV26 and TRBJ1-1; D gene uncertain. V was trimmed by 0 bases and J by 1 base, leaving 3 bases between them. The CDR3 length is 13 residues. The germline gives CDR1 KGHPV, CDR2 FQNQEV (reference sequence). CDR3 region: CASSLSANTEVFF. The DNA read from the CDR3 is TGTGCCAGCAGTCTGTCGGCGAACACAGAAGTCTTC.

With regard to this clone: Here the gene names and germline are mouse. Incomplete CDR3 DNA: TGTGCCAGCAGTATAGGCTGGAGCCAAGACACCCAGTAC. Translating gives CASSIGWSQDTQY. The full CDR3 protein reads CASSIGWSQDTQYF. V usage is TRBV19 and J usage is TRBJ2-5; unclear D gene. Read sequence stops 1 residue before the CDR3 end, and the germline J gene provides the missing end. V was cut by 0 bases and J by 2 bases, with 7 bases left in between. The germline CDR1 and CDR2 sequences are FNHDT and SITEND (reference sequence). The CDR3 consists of 14 residues.

Regarding this clone: All gene names here are mouse names. The read ends 1 residue shy of where the CDR3 ends; the end is completed using the germline J gene. The genes are TRBV3 and TRBJ2-5, with D tentatively TRBD1 (5 bases). Germline V gene sequence: CDR1 SNHLY, CDR2 FYNGKV (reference sequence). V gave up 6 bases and J gave up 4 bases, with 5 bases separating them. This CDR3 is 11 amino acids long. The CDR3 sequence is CASRQEDTQYF. Incomplete CDR3 DNA: TGTGCCAGCAGACAGGAAGACACCCAGTAC.

A few counts support this clone. Mouse germline and gene names are used. The read terminates 1 residue ahead of where the CDR3 ends, so the germline J gene completes it. This chain links TRBV30 with TRBJ1-5; tentative D call: TRBD1 (5 bases). Germline values: CDR1 SQVVS, CDR2 ANEGSEA. This CDR3 has 12 residues. Trimming removed 4 bases from V and 2 bases from J, with 6 bases in between. The CDR3 region is CSSKGDNQAPLF. Partial CDR3 DNA: TGTAGTTCTAAAGGGGACAACCAGGCTCCGCTT.

As concerns this clone: Each gene name is a mouse one. The missing CDR3 end, 1 residue past where the read stops, is filled in from the germline J gene. The chain links TRBV5 to TRBJ2-1; D call uncertain. The CDR3 runs 15 residues. Trimming cost V 4 bases and J 0 bases, with 10 bases left between them. Germline V lookup: CDR1 LGHNA, CDR2 YNLKQL (reference sequence). CDR3 region: CASSPSHNNYAEQFF. The sequenced CDR3 bases are TGTGCCAGCAGCCCGTCGCACAATAACTATGCTGAGCAGTTC.

Of note for this clone: Gene names refer to mouse genes. The sequence runs out 1 residue before the end of the CDR3; the remainder is reconstructed from the germline J gene. V usage is TRBV12-1 and J usage is TRBJ2-3; 12 bases agree with TRBD2. The germline V gene has CDR1 SGHSN and CDR2 HYEKVE. J gave up 0 bases and V 4 bases, and 4 bases lay outside the gene matches. The CDR3 contains 16 residues. This CDR3 is CASSRGLGGSAETLYF. CDR3 DNA (partial): TGTGCCAGCTCCCGGGGACTGGGGGGTAGTGCAGAAACGCTGTAT.

This clone was found once. Gene names and germline match the mouse. The CDR3 spells CASSLDRGGTEVFF. CDR3 DNA (partial): TGTGCCAGCAGCTTAGACAGGGGAGGCACAGAAGTCTTC. The chain has TRBV3 and TRBJ1-1, with 7 bases identical to TRBD1. The CDR3 end falls 1 residue outside the read, so it is completed with the germline J gene. Germline CDR1 is SNHLY and CDR2 is FYNGKV (reference sequence). This CDR3 region has 14 residues. Losses at the gene ends were 1 base for V and 4 bases for J; bases not matched to a gene: 3. The full variable domain, with the rest looked up from reference TRBV3 and TRBJ1-1, is GPKVLQIPSHQIIDMGQMVTLNCDPVSNHLYFYWYKQILGQQMEFLVNFYNGKVMEKSKLFKDQFSVERPDGSYFTLKIQPTALEDSAVYFCASSLDRGGTEVFFGKGTRLTVV.

This clone was recorded a few times. Gene names follow the mouse nomenclature. Read data end 1 residue before the CDR3 end; the end is taken from the germline J gene. This chain links TRBV12-1 with TRBJ2-7; possible D gene TRBD2, 6 bases. The length of the CDR3 is 14 residues. V dropped 2 bases and J dropped 0 bases, with 10 bases sitting between them. Germline CDR1 is SGHSN and CDR2 is HYEKVE. The part of the CDR3 DNA that was read is TGTGCCAGCTCTCCTGGGGTCCGCTCCTATGAACAGTAC. Translating it yields CASSPGVRSYEQY. The full CDR3 reads CASSPGVRSYEQYF.

Turning to this clone: Germline and genes: mouse. The read ends 1 residue shy of where the CDR3 ends; the end is completed using the germline J gene. The V gene is TRBV24, the J gene TRBJ2-3, with TRBD2 matching 8 bases. V lost 8 bases and J lost 4; bases outside the gene matches: 2. Germline CDR1 is KGHTA and CDR2 is FRNEEI. This CDR3 has 12 residues. CDR3 sequence: CASPGGSETLYF. The CDR3 DNA, read in part, is TGTGCCAGCCCTGGGGGGTCAGAAACGCTGTAT.